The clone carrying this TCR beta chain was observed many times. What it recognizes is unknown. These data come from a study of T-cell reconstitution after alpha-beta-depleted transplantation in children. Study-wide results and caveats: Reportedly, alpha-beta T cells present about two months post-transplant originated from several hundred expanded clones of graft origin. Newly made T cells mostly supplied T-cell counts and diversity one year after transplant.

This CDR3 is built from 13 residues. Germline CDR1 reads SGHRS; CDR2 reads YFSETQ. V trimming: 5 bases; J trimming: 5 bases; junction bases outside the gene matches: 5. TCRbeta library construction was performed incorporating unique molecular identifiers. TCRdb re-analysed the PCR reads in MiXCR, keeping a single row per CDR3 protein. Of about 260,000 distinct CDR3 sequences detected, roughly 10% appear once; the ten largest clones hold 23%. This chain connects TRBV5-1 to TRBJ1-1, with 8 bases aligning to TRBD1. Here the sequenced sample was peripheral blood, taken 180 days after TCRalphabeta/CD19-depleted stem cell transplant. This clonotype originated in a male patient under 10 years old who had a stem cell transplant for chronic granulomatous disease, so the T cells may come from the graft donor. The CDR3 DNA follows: TGCGCCAGCAGTCGGGACAGGAGGACTGAAGCTTTCTTT. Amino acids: CASSRDRRTEAFF.